The next 26 T cell receptor beta chains were all read from a single sample in a study of T cell repertoires in cytomegalovirus infection (dated by TCRdb to between 2018 and 2021). No antigen has been identified for these receptors. The sample's treatment or condition label, decoded: in vitro stimulation with specific CMV peptide epitopes to enrich CMV-specific T cells. Instrument used: Illumina HiSeq 1500. The public reads were reanalyzed by TCRdb: fastp trimming at Q25, MiXCR alignment, in-frame beta chains only. Duplicate CDR3 protein sequences are folded into a single record with the most common DNA and genes. The sample table shows 370,000 or so distinct CDR3 sequences, and approximately 30% are seen once. Of the sample, about 14% falls within the top ten clones. Sequences were derived from cultured PBMCs, sampled from culture after CMV antigen stimulation. The origin of the receptors is a human donor in good health (CMV status not recorded). Some clones in this sample may be carry-over from other donors' samples.

Of note for this clonotype: A much larger clone is a single base away; this may be a read error. This sequence joins TRBV7-2 and TRBJ2-1; 10 bases align to TRBD2. Germline V lookup: CDR1 SGHTA, CDR2 FQGNSA. The CDR3 covers 15 residues. With 5 bases clipped from V and 4 bases from J, the junction kept 5 bases outside the gene matches. CDR3 bases: TGTGCCAGCAGCGTTACTAGCGGGATTTACAATGAGCAGTTCTTC. Translation: CASSVTSGIYNEQFF.

This clonotype was recorded many times. The genes are TRBV7-8 and TRBJ2-1, with TRBD2 identical over 8 bases. V dropped 5 bases and J dropped 6; count of bases not matched to a gene: 12. The CDR3 consists of 16 residues. Germline-derived CDR1 and CDR2 are SGHVS and FQNEAQ. CDR3 protein: CASSPYGRAIRNEQFF. The CDR3 coding sequence is TGTGCCAGCAGCCCTTACGGGAGGGCCATTCGCAATGAGCAGTTCTTC.

This clonotype was counted only a few times. The V gene is TRBV27, the J gene TRBJ1-1, with 9 positions matching TRBD1. The CDR3 covers 16 residues. Losses at the gene ends were 3 bases for V and 4 bases for J; bases not matched to a gene: 9. Germline values: CDR1 MNHEY, CDR2 SMNVEV (reference sequence). CDR3 DNA: TGTGCCAGCAGTTTTACAGGGGGCGTTGAGGGCACTGAAGCTTTCTTT. This sequence encodes CASSFTGGVEGTEAFF.

The chain joins TRBV20-1 to TRBJ2-1, with 9 positions matching TRBD1. In germline, CDR1 is DFQATT, CDR2 SNEGSKA (reference sequence). The J segment lost 4 bases and the V segment lost 1 base, leaving 5 bases of the junction unmatched. This CDR3 comprises 15 residues. CDR3 DNA: TGCAGTGCTAGAGTGACAGGGGGAAGTTACAATGAGCAGTTCTTC. This translates into CSARVTGGSYNEQFF.

The V call is TRBV10-3, the J call TRBJ2-1; 7 positions agree with TRBD1. CDR1 ENHRY and CDR2 SYGVKD come from the germline V gene. J lost 6 bases, V lost 6 bases, and 8 bases had no gene match. The CDR3 length is 14 residues. CDR3 residues: CAIRGEGAVNEQFF. CDR3 nucleotide sequence: TGTGCCATCAGAGGTGAGGGGGCGGTCAATGAGCAGTTCTTC.

The rearrangement joins TRBV19 to TRBJ2-5, with TRBD1 as a possible D gene (5 bases). Germline V CDR1 and CDR2: LNHDA, SQIVND (reference sequence). Trimming left V 5 bases short and J 2 bases short, with 12 bases between. The CDR3 runs 14 residues. The CDR3 nucleotides read TGTGCCAGTAGTGGGGCCAGGTTTCAAGAGACCCAGTACTTC. It codes for CASSGARFQETQYF.

V usage is TRBV7-3 and J usage is TRBJ2-3; D is unresolved. The CDR3 runs to 14 residues. V lost 4 bases to trimming and J lost 4 bases, with 12 bases between them. Germline CDR1 and CDR2: SGHTA and FQGTGA. The CDR3: CASSYHLGSDTQYF. CDR3 DNA sequence: TGTGCCAGCAGCTACCATTTAGGTTCAGATACGCAGTATTTT. The variable domain in full, with the rest retrieved from reference TRBV7-3 and TRBJ2-3, is GAGVSQTPSNKVTEKGKYVELRCDPISGHTALYWYRQSLGQGPEFLIYFQGTGAADDSGLPNDRFFAVRPEGSVSTLKIQRTERGDSAVYLCASSYHLGSDTQYFGPGTRLTVL.

This clonotype was seen many times. The chain has TRBV7-8 and TRBJ1-2; TRBD1 agrees at 7 bases. CDR1 is SGHVS, CDR2 FQNEAQ, per germline. The V and J ends lost 6 bases and 4 bases, in that order; junction bases with no gene match: 8. This CDR3 region has 14 residues. CDR3: CASRPSTGVYGYTF. In DNA form, the CDR3 reads TGTGCCAGCAGACCTTCAACAGGGGTCTATGGCTACACCTTC.

J is TRBJ2-5 and V is TRBV7-2; D gene uncertain. This CDR3 has 12 amino acids. V lost 4 bases, J lost 7 bases, and 10 bases lay in between. Germline V gives CDR1 SGHTA, CDR2 FQGNSA. CDR3 sequence reads: CASSSPVSTQYF. Here the CDR3 DNA reads TGTGCCAGCAGCTCCCCTGTTTCGACCCAGTACTTC.

This clonotype was seen many times. V is TRBV11-2 and J is TRBJ2-3; 10 bases align to TRBD2. The J segment lost 4 bases and the V segment lost 6 bases, leaving 10 bases of the junction unmatched. This CDR3 region has 16 residues. The germline gives CDR1 SGHAT, CDR2 FQNNGV. CDR3 residues: CASSLAGARGADTQYF. In DNA form, the CDR3 reads TGTGCCAGCAGTCTAGCGGGAGCTAGAGGGGCAGATACGCAGTATTTT.

This clonotype was counted at least ten times. The genes are TRBV7-2 and TRBJ2-2; D possibly corresponds to TRBD2 (5 bases). Looked up from germline, CDR1 is SGHTA and CDR2 is FQGNSA. V dropped 2 bases and J dropped 14 bases, with 24 bases sitting between them. The CDR3 covers 16 residues. CDR3 DNA: TGTGCCAGCAGCTTAAGACGGGGAGACCTGGACGGCTTACTGTTTTTT. It encodes CASSLRRGDLDGLLFF.

The rearrangement joins TRBV20-1 to TRBJ2-1, with D possibly TRBD2 on 5 matching bases. The CDR3 sequence is 14 residues long. V was pared by 1 base and J by 4 bases, with 11 bases between. CDR1 and CDR2 from the germline V gene are DFQATT and SNEGSKA (reference sequence). Here the CDR3 DNA reads TGCAGTGCTAGAGTAGAGGGCCCTTACAATGAGCAGTTCTTC. Protein product: CSARVEGPYNEQFF.

This chain uses TRBV6-5 with TRBJ2-2, with D possibly being TRBD2 (5 bases). The length of the CDR3 is 16 residues. Between the trimmed V and J ends, which lost 5 bases and 3 bases, there was a span of 16 bases. The germline V gene encodes CDR1 MNHEY and CDR2 SVGAGI. CDR3 in DNA: TGTGCCAGCAGTCAAACTAGATCCGGGCACACCGGGGAGCTGTTTTTT. Residues: CASSQTRSGHTGELFF.

This clonotype was recorded a few times. V is TRBV7-2 and J is TRBJ2-3, with TRBD2 identical over 10 bases. CDR1 and CDR2 (germline): SGHTA, FQGNSA. This CDR3 is 14 amino acids long. J was trimmed by 7 bases and V by 1 base; bases with no gene match: 2. CDR3 DNA: TGTGCCAGCAGCTTAGGTAGCGGGAGGTATACGCAGTATTTT. Amino acid sequence: CASSLGSGRYTQYF.

This clonotype appeared a few times. The V gene is TRBV19, the J gene TRBJ2-3, with 14 bases that match TRBD2. CDR1 is LNHDA and CDR2 is SQIVND in the germline V gene (reference sequence). The CDR3 runs 17 residues. The J segment lost 3 bases and the V segment lost 7 bases, leaving 9 bases of the junction unmatched. CDR3 bases: TGTGCCAGTAACTCGTTTCGGACTAGCGGGGGGACAGATACGCAGTATTTT. It codes for CASNSFRTSGGTDTQYF. The entire variable domain, with the rest obtained from reference TRBV19 and TRBJ2-3, is as follows: DGGITQSPKYLFRKEGQNVTLSCEQNLNHDAMYWYRQDPGQGLRLIYYSQIVNDFQKGDIAEGYSVSREKKESFPLTVTSAQKNPTAFYLCASNSFRTSGGTDTQYFGPGTRLTVL.

This clonotype was picked up a small number of times. This chain links TRBV7-8 with TRBJ2-7; TRBD2 matches 9 bases. The CDR3 loop spans 17 amino acids. V lost 5 bases to trimming and J lost 3 bases; unmatched junction nucleotides: 14. Germline loops: CDR1 SGHVS, CDR2 FQNEAQ. The CDR3 coding sequence is TGTGCCAGCAGCCCACGGAAGTCTAGCGGGATATACTACGAGCAGTACTTC. Translation: CASSPRKSSGIYYEQYF.

The rearrangement links TRBV30 to TRBJ1-3, with no clear D. Deletions cut 4 bases from V and 1 base from J, with 11 bases between. Germline V CDR1 and CDR2: GTSNPN, SVGIG (reference sequence). This CDR3 is built from 14 residues. This CDR3 reads CAWTSLSSGNTIYF. DNA of the CDR3: TGTGCCTGGACCTCATTAAGTTCTGGAAACACCATATATTTT.

The V gene is TRBV7-2, the J gene TRBJ2-1; 12 nucleotides align to TRBD2. Trimming cost V 2 bases and J 9 bases; bases outside gene matches: 5. Looked up from germline, CDR1 is SGHTA and CDR2 is FQGNSA. The CDR3 has 15 amino acids. The CDR3 DNA sequence: TGTGCCAGCAGCTTACTAGCGGGAGGGGGAACTGAGCAGTTCTTC. The encoded protein is CASSLLAGGGTEQFF.

This clonotype was recorded at least ten times. This sequence joins TRBV7-9 and TRBJ2-2, with 11 positions matching TRBD1. V shed 7 bases and J 5 bases; nucleotides not matched to a gene: 9. CDR3 length: 16 residues. From germline, CDR1 is SEHNR and CDR2 FQNEAQ (reference sequence). This CDR3 reads CASTTGQGASTGELFF. The CDR3 DNA sequence: TGTGCCAGCACCACCGGACAGGGGGCGAGTACCGGGGAGCTGTTTTTT.

There are a few counts of this clonotype. DNA of the CDR3: TGTGCCAGCAGCCCAGTATTAGCGGGAGATCCAGATACGCAGTATTTT. Translating it yields CASSPVLAGDPDTQYF. V gene TRBV5-6 combines with J gene TRBJ2-3, with 9 bases fitting TRBD2. This CDR3 region has 16 residues. CDR1 is SGHDT and CDR2 is YYEEEE in the germline V gene. With V trimmed by 4 bases and J by 4 bases, 10 bases remained unmatched.

This clonotype has a count of ten or more. V usage is TRBV6-1 and J usage is TRBJ2-3, with a possible D match to TRBD1 (6 bases). This CDR3 comprises 15 residues. The ends were cut back, 10 bases at V and 3 bases at J, with 20 bases in the middle. Germline assignment: CDR1 MNHNS and CDR2 SASEGT. In DNA form, the CDR3 reads TGTGCCACCTCAGAGCCAGGGGAAGGTACAGATACGCAGTATTTT. Translating gives CATSEPGEGTDTQYF.

This clonotype appeared a few times. The chain joins TRBV7-8 to TRBJ1-1, with unresolved D. CDR3 length: 15 amino acids. Trimming took 0 bases from V and 1 from J, leaving 9 bases between them. The germline V gene encodes CDR1 SGHVS and CDR2 FQNEAQ. The CDR3 region is CASSLALTRNTEAFF. DNA for the CDR3: TGTGCCAGCAGCTTAGCGTTGACGAGGAACACTGAAGCTTTCTTT.

This clonotype occurred once. The chain links TRBV29-1 to TRBJ2-7, with D uncertain. The germline V and J ends were trimmed by 4 bases and 2 bases, with 15 bases remaining between them. The CDR3 is 14 amino acids. Germline values: CDR1 SQVTM, CDR2 ANQGSEA. This CDR3 reads CSVVVPPTTYEQYF. The CDR3 bases are TGCAGCGTTGTTGTGCCCCCTACAACCTACGAGCAGTACTTC.

The genes are TRBV6-1 and TRBJ2-7; unclear D gene. The germline V gene encodes CDR1 MNHNS and CDR2 SASEGT. V was trimmed by 6 bases and J by 6 bases, leaving 21 bases between them. The CDR3 loop spans 15 amino acids. In DNA, the CDR3 is TGTGCCAGCAGCCCTACCAGCCAAACCCTCGGCGAGCAGTACTTC. Translation: CASSPTSQTLGEQYF.

In this sample, this clonotype turned up a few times. At one boundary the junction diverges from the germline segment, which might be a read error. The chain combines TRBV7-7 with TRBJ2-1, with D perhaps matching TRBD1 or TRBD2 (5 bases each). This CDR3 contains 17 residues. The V gene's germline CDR1 is SSHAT and CDR2 FNYEAQ (reference sequence). Here the CDR3 DNA reads TGTGCTAGCAGCTCGGCAACCGGGACCCATAAACGCCATGAGCAGTTCTTC. As protein: CASSSATGTHKRHEQFF. Full variable domain (missing parts from reference TRBV7-7 and TRBJ2-1): GAGVSQSPRYKVTKRGQDVTLRCDPISSHATLYWYQQALGQGPEFLTYFNYEAQPDKSGLPSDRFSAERPEGSISTLTIQRTEQRDSAMYRCASSSATGTHKRHEQFFGPGTRLTVL.

The chain carries TRBV7-6 and TRBJ2-5; 10 bases are shared with TRBD2. The CDR3 is made up of 17 amino acids. Trimming took 4 bases from V and 3 from J; bases not matched to a gene: 11. CDR1 is SGHVS, CDR2 FNYEAQ, per germline. CDR3 region: CASSSPATSGIKETQYF. The CDR3 bases are TGTGCCAGCAGCTCCCCCGCCACTAGCGGGATTAAAGAGACCCAGTACTTC.